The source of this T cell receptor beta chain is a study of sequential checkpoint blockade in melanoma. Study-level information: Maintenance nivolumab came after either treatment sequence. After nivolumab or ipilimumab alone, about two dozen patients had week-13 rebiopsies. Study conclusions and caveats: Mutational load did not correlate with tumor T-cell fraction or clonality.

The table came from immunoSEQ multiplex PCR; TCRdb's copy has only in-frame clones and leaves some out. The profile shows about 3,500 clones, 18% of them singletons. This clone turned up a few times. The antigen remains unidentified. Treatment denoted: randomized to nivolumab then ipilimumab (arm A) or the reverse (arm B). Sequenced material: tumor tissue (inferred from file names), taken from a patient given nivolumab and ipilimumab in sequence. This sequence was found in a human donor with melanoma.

CDR3 amino acids: CASSRTGGAYEQYF. DNA of the CDR3: TGTGCCAGCAGTCGGACAGGGGGCGCTTACGAGCAGTACTTC. V usage is TRBV6-8 and J usage is TRBJ2-7; 11 bases fit TRBD1. CDR1 MNHGY and CDR2 SAAAGT come from the germline V gene. Trimming at V came to 5 bases and at J to 4 bases, leaving 4 bases not matched to a gene. The CDR3 extends over 14 amino acids.